A single sample is the source of the 23 T cell receptor beta chains below, sequenced in a study of shared clonotypes between healthy human individuals. CD45RO-negative, CCR7-positively selected cells formed the naive CD8 fraction, excluding terminally differentiated effector memory CD45RA+ cells. Sequenced by immunoSEQ multiplex PCR; TCRdb stores in-frame clones only, minus some. Altogether about 700,000 clones are present, 92% being singletons, with the ten largest covering roughly 24%. What was sequenced was naive CD8+ T cells sorted from blood. These receptors were taken from a man aged 25 to 40 in good health.

This chain joins TRBV10-3 and TRBJ2-1, with 7 bases that match TRBD1. Unmatched junction bases numbered 6, after V lost 2 bases and J lost 5 bases. Germline-derived CDR1 and CDR2 are ENHRY and SYGVKD. CDR3 length: 15 amino acids. Here the CDR3 reads CAISEGQAWDNEQFF. Here the CDR3 DNA reads TGTGCCATCAGTGAGGGACAGGCCTGGGACAATGAGCAGTTCTTC.

This clone was detected a few times. This chain connects TRBV6-6 to TRBJ1-2, with TRBD1 matching 8 bases. Germline-derived CDR1 and CDR2 are MNHNY and SVGAGI (reference sequence). The CDR3 totals 15 residues. V was pared by 5 bases and J by 6 bases, with 11 bases of the junction left unmatched. This chain's CDR3 is CASSGYNRGQDGYTF. Written as DNA, the CDR3 is TGTGCCAGCAGTGGATATAACAGGGGACAGGATGGCTACACCTTC.

This clone has only a few counts. The rearrangement joins TRBV19 to TRBJ1-1; TRBD1 matches 7 bases. The CDR3 extends over 18 amino acids. After removal of 5 bases from V and 1 base from J, the junction contained 16 bases not matched to a gene. Germline loops: CDR1 LNHDA, CDR2 SQIVND (reference sequence). CDR3 residues: CASSAFPGQLTWNTEAFF. The CDR3 nucleotides read TGTGCCAGTAGTGCCTTCCCGGGACAGCTGACCTGGAACACTGAAGCTTTCTTT.

The genes are TRBV7-9 and TRBJ2-2, with 9 bases matching TRBD1. The V gene's germline CDR1 is SEHNR and CDR2 FQNEAQ (reference sequence). With V trimmed by 5 bases and J by 4 bases, 8 bases remained unmatched. This CDR3 is 16 amino acids long. Here the CDR3 reads CASSPSDRGTTGELFF. The CDR3 coding sequence is TGTGCCAGCAGCCCCTCGGACAGGGGAACCACCGGGGAGCTGTTTTTT. Using reference TRBV7-9 and TRBJ2-2 for the parts outside the CDR3, the full variable domain is DTGVSQNPRHKITKRGQNVTFRCDPISEHNRLYWYRQTLGQGPEFLTYFQNEAQLEKSRLLSDRFSAERPKGSFSTLEIQRTEQGDSAMYLCASSPSDRGTTGELFFGEGSRLTVL.

The V call is TRBV7-2, the J call TRBJ2-3, with unresolved D. The CDR3 runs 16 residues. The V and J ends lost 5 bases and 1 base respectively, with 16 bases between them. Germline lookup yields CDR1 SGHTA and CDR2 FQGNSA. The CDR3 DNA is TGTGCCAGCAGCGAGGTTAGCTCAACCCGCACAGATACGCAGTATTTT. As protein: CASSEVSSTRTDTQYF.

V and J are TRBV28 and TRBJ2-4; the match to TRBD2 covers 7 bases. The CDR3 spans 17 residues. Trimming removed 6 bases from V and 6 bases from J; junction bases left unmatched: 17. Per germline, CDR1 MDHEN and CDR2 SYDVKM. The CDR3: CASSTIPLTSDLNIQYF. The CDR3 DNA is TGTGCCAGCAGCACCATCCCCCTAACTAGCGACTTAAACATTCAGTACTTC.

Turning to this clone: One junction end does not reproduce the germline sequence, and a read error may be involved. V and J are TRBV27 and TRBJ2-7; D is possibly TRBD2 (6 bases). Germline V gene sequence: CDR1 MNHEY, CDR2 SMNVEV (reference sequence). The CDR3 consists of 13 residues. DNA for the CDR3: TGTGCCAGCAGTCCGCAGGGACCGACTAGACCAGGCTTC. Residues: CASSPQGPTRPGF.

J is TRBJ2-3 and V is TRBV5-1; D remains ambiguous. V was clipped by 4 bases and J by 0 bases, with 15 bases between them. The CDR3 sequence is 16 residues long. Germline CDR1 is SGHRS and CDR2 is YFSETQ. CDR3 protein: CASSHPPETSTDTQYF. The CDR3 DNA is TGCGCCAGCAGCCACCCACCGGAAACTAGCACAGATACGCAGTATTTT.

The count of this clone is one. This chain connects TRBV7-9 to TRBJ2-3, with a tentative D call TRBD2 (6 bases). Germline values: CDR1 SEHNR, CDR2 FQNEAQ (reference sequence). V shed 5 bases and J shed 0 bases, with 15 bases lying between them. The CDR3 consists of 16 residues. The CDR3 coding sequence is TGTGCCAGCAGCCCGAAGAGCGGGCCTAGCACAGATACGCAGTATTTT. It yields the protein CASSPKSGPSTDTQYF.

The chain joins TRBV11-2 to TRBJ2-1; perhaps TRBD1 as D (5 bases). The CDR3 consists of 17 residues. The germline V and J ends were trimmed by 2 bases and 7 bases, with 21 bases remaining between them. Germline V gives CDR1 SGHAT, CDR2 FQNNGV. In DNA form, the CDR3 reads TGTGCCAGCAGCTTAAAGGGGCTGCGCGGCCTCGGGAATGAGCAGTTCTTC. This translates into CASSLKGLRGLGNEQFF.

The rearrangement uses TRBV7-9 and TRBJ2-3, with TRBD1 matching 7 bases. Trimming at V came to 5 bases and at J to 0 bases, leaving 5 bases not matched to a gene. Germline V gene lookup returns CDR1 SEHNR and CDR2 FQNEAQ (reference sequence). The CDR3 runs to 15 residues. The CDR3 DNA follows: TGTGCCAGCAGCGGACGGGGACAGAGCACAGATACGCAGTATTTT. It yields the protein CASSGRGQSTDTQYF.

This clone was observed once. The chain joins TRBV30 to TRBJ2-1, with no clear D. Germline values: CDR1 GTSNPN, CDR2 SVGIG (reference sequence). CDR3 length: 15 amino acids. V lost 5 bases to trimming and J lost 5 bases, with 19 bases between them. The CDR3 DNA reads as TGTGCCTGGGCCCTCCTTTCCGTTGTAGACAATGAGCAGTTCTTC. Translated: CAWALLSVVDNEQFF.

CDR3: CASSLEGPNQPQHF. The CDR3 region has the DNA TGTGCCAGCAGCTTAGAGGGTCCCAATCAGCCCCAGCATTTT. The genes are TRBV7-8 and TRBJ1-5; D unresolved. Trimming shortened V by 1 base and J by 3 bases, and 7 bases separated the two germline ends. Germline V gene lookup returns CDR1 SGHVS and CDR2 FQNEAQ. The CDR3 loop spans 14 amino acids.

This clone was observed a few times. The V gene is TRBV7-2, the J gene TRBJ1-5; D not certain. This CDR3 has 12 amino acids. The V gene's germline CDR1 is SGHTA and CDR2 FQGNSA. The ends were cut back, 7 bases at V and 7 bases at J, with 11 bases in the middle. The CDR3 DNA is TGTGCCAGCAATCAAGGTTCCCAGCCCCAGCATTTT. The encoded protein is CASNQGSQPQHF.

The chain joins TRBV14 to TRBJ2-2; 8 nucleotides match TRBD2. Unmatched junction bases numbered 7, after V lost 0 bases and J lost 4 bases. CDR1 is SGHDN, CDR2 FVKESK, per germline. This CDR3 is 17 amino acids long. The CDR3 region is CASSQDPGLGGTGELFF. The CDR3 region has the DNA TGTGCCAGCAGCCAAGATCCGGGACTAGGCGGCACCGGGGAGCTGTTTTTT.

The chain joins TRBV5-8 to TRBJ2-1, with 9 bases lining up with TRBD1. The CDR3 extends over 17 amino acids. Germline CDR1 reads SGHTS; CDR2 reads YDEGEE. With 0 bases clipped from V and 2 bases from J, the junction kept 6 bases outside the gene matches. The CDR3 nucleotides read TGTGCCAGCAGCTTGGTGGGACAGGGATTCCCCTACAATGAGCAGTTCTTC. Its protein is CASSLVGQGFPYNEQFF.

The gene calls are TRBV28 and TRBJ2-7, with D tentatively TRBD2 (5 bases). Per germline, CDR1 MDHEN and CDR2 SYDVKM. This CDR3 contains 15 residues. Trimming removed 5 bases at V and 3 bases at J, with 17 bases between. The CDR3 reads CASSHTPGTYYEQYF. In nucleotides, the CDR3 is TGTGCCAGCAGTCATACCCCGGGAACTTACTACGAGCAGTACTTC.

J is TRBJ2-3 and V is TRBV27; TRBD2 agrees at 10 bases. Germline lookup yields CDR1 MNHEY and CDR2 SMNVEV (reference sequence). The CDR3 runs to 18 residues. V lost 4 bases and J lost 4; bases outside the gene matches: 14. DNA of the CDR3: TGTGCCAGCAGTTCTAGACTCGAAGCGGGAGGGCCGGCAGATACGCAGTATTTT. Its translation: CASSSRLEAGGPADTQYF.

The chain carries TRBV7-9 and TRBJ2-7; D is uncertain. From germline, CDR1 is SEHNR and CDR2 FQNEAQ (reference sequence). The CDR3 consists of 12 residues. V was shortened by 2 bases and J by 7 bases, with 9 bases between the two germline ends. CDR3: CASSLYVVEQYF. Written as DNA, the CDR3 is TGTGCCAGCAGCTTATATGTTGTGGAGCAGTACTTC.

The V and J genes are TRBV19 and TRBJ1-5, with unresolved D. The ends were cut back, 3 bases at V and 0 bases at J, with 9 bases in the middle. Per germline, CDR1 LNHDA and CDR2 SQIVND (reference sequence). The CDR3 is 15 residues long. The CDR3 nucleotides are TGTGCCAGTAGTATTGCCATAAATAGCAATCAGCCCCAGCATTTT. Translated, it gives CASSIAINSNQPQHF.

The rearrangement joins TRBV15 to TRBJ2-7; 7 bases match TRBD1. The CDR3 contains 14 residues. Germline CDR1 is LNHNV and CDR2 is YYDKDF (reference sequence). Trimming cost V 6 bases and J 0 bases; bases outside gene matches: 5. The CDR3, as DNA: TGTGCCACCAGTCTTGGGACAGACTCCTACGAGCAGTACTTC. Protein sequence: CATSLGTDSYEQYF.

A single count supports this clone. CDR3 nucleotide sequence: TGTGCCAGCAGTTTAATACCGGGTCAAACAGGGCAGTTCTTC. Amino acid sequence: CASSLIPGQTGQFF. The rearrangement uses TRBV27 and TRBJ2-1, with D perhaps matching TRBD1 (5 bases). The ends were cut back, 2 bases at V and 12 bases at J, with 17 bases in the middle. The length of the CDR3 is 14 residues. Germline CDR1 and CDR2: MNHEY and SMNVEV (reference sequence).

As regards this clone: Other DNA sequences in this specimen translate into the identical CDR3. This chain joins TRBV7-6 and TRBJ2-7, with 7 nucleotides matching TRBD1. CDR1 and CDR2 (germline): SGHVS, FNYEAQ. This CDR3 contains 14 residues. Trimming cost V 5 bases and J 0 bases; bases outside gene matches: 4. CDR3 coding DNA: TGTGCCAGCAGCCCACGGGACAGCTCCTACGAGCAGTACTTC. It encodes CASSPRDSSYEQYF.